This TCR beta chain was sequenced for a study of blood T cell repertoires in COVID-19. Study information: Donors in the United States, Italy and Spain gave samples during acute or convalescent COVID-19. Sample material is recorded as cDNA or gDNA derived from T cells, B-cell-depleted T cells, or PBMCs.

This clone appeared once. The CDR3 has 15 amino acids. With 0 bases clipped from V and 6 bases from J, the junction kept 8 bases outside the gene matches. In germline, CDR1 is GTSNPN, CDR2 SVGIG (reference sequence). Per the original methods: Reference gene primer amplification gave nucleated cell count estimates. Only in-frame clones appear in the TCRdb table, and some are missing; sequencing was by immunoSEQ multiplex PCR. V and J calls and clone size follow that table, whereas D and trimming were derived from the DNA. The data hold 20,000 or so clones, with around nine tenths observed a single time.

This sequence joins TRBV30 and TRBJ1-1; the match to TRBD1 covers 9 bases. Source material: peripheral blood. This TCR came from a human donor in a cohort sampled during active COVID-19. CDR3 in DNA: TGTGCCTGGAGTGTACGGACAGGGGATAACCCTGAAGCTTTCTTT. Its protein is CAWSVRTGDNPEAFF.